This TCR beta chain was sequenced in a study of blood T cell repertoires in COVID-19. Study context: PBMCs, B-cell-depleted T cells, or T cells provided the cDNA or gDNA that made up the material.

From germline, CDR1 is SGHNT and CDR2 YENEEA. This CDR3 is built from 15 residues. V dropped 1 base and J dropped 2 bases, with 9 bases sitting between them. In Seattle, patients joined the study during active infection and were tracked longitudinally. Profiling relied on immunoSEQ multiplex PCR, and the TCRdb table lists in-frame clones only, not all of them. This table holds about 170,000 clones, approximately 85% found once. This clone was observed once. Sequencing was carried out using peripheral blood. This rearrangement joins TRBV11-3 to TRBJ1-3; possibly TRBD1 for D (6 bases). The receptor comes from a man older than 75 with COVID-19, enrolled during active disease. CDR3 DNA sequence: TGTGCCAGCAGCTTAGGGACAGACCCTGGAAACACCATATATTTT. Its translation is CASSLGTDPGNTIYF. The variable domain in full, completed from reference TRBV11-3 and TRBJ1-3, reads EAGVVQSPRYKIIEKKQPVAFWCNPISGHNTLYWYLQNLGQGPELLIRYENEEAVDDSQLPKDRFSAERLKGVDSTLKIQPAELGDSAVYLCASSLGTDPGNTIYFGEGSWLTVV.